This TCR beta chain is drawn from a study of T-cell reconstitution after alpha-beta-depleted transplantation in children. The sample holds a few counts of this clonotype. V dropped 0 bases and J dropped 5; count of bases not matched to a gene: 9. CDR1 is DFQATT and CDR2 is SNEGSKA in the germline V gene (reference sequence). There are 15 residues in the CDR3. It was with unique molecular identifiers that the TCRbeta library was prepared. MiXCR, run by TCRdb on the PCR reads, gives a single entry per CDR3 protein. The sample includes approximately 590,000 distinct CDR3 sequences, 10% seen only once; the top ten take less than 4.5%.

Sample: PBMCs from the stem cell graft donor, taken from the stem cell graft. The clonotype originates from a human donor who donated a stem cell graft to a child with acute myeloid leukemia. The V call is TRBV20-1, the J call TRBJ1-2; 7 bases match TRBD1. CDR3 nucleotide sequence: TGCAGTGCTAGAGATTCCCTACAGACAGGGTATGGCTACACCTTC. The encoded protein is CSARDSLQTGYGYTF.